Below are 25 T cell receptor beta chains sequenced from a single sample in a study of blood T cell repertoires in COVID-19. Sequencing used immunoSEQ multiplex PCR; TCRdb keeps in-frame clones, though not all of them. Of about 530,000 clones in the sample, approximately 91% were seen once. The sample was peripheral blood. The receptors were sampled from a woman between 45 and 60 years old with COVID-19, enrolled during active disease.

This CDR3 is CASRTRDSWGGELFF. The CDR3 nucleotides read TGTGCCAGCAGAACCCGGGACAGTTGGGGAGGGGAGCTGTTTTTT. The rearrangement joins TRBV28 to TRBJ2-2; 7 bases map to TRBD1. The CDR3 runs to 15 residues. The germline V gene encodes CDR1 MDHEN and CDR2 SYDVKM. Trimming took 6 bases from V and 8 from J; bases not matched to a gene: 12.

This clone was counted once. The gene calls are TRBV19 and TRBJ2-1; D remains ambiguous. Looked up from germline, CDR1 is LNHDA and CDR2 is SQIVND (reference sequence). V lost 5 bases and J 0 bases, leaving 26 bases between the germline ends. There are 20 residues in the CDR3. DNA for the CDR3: TGTGCCAGTAGTCCGAAGATTTCTTACCCCGCGGTCAGCTCCTACAATGAGCAGTTCTTC. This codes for CASSPKISYPAVSSYNEQFF.

In DNA form, the CDR3 reads TGTGCCAGCAGCGAGGACCCCCGGGGGAGTCAGTACTTC. It encodes CASSEDPRGSQYF. The V gene is TRBV25-1, the J gene TRBJ2-4; maybe TRBD2 (6 bases). V lost 6 bases to trimming and J lost 12 bases, with 18 bases between them. The CDR3 is 13 residues long. Germline V lookup: CDR1 MGHDK, CDR2 SYGVNS.

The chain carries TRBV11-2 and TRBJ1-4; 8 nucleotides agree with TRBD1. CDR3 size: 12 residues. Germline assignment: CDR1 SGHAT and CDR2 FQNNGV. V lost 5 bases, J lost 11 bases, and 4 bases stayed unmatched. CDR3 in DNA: TGTGCCAGCAGCCGACAGGGGCCTAAACTGTTTTTT. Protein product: CASSRQGPKLFF.

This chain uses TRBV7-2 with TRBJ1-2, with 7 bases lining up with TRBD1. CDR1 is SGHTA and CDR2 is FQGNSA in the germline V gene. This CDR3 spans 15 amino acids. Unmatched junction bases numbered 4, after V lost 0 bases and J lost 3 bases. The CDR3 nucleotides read TGTGCCAGCAGCTTAGCGGAGGGGGCGTACTATGGCTACACCTTC. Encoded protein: CASSLAEGAYYGYTF.

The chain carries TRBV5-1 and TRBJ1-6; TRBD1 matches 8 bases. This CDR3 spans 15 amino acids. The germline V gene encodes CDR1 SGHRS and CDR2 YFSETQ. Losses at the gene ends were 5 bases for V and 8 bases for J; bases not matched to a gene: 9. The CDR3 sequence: CASSFRPDRDSPLHF. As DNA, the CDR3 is TGCGCCAGCAGTTTCCGACCGGACAGGGATTCACCCCTCCACTTT.

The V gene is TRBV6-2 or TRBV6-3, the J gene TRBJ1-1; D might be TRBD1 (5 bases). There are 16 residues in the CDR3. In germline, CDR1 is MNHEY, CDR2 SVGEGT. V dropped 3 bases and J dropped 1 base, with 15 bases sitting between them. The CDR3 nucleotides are TGTGCCAGCAGTTATCTATCAGGGCCGGGGAACACTGAAGCTTTCTTT. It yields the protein CASSYLSGPGNTEAFF.

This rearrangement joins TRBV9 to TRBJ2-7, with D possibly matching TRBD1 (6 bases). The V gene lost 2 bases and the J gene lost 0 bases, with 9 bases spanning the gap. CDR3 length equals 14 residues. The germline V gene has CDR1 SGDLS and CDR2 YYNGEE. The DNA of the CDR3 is TGTGCCAGCAGCGTTGGGGACACCTCCTACGAGCAGTACTTC. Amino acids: CASSVGDTSYEQYF.

This CDR3 is CASSQVEEHSPLHF. The CDR3 DNA is TGTGCCAGCAGCCAAGTAGAGGAGCATTCACCCCTCCACTTT. V usage is TRBV3-1 (or the pseudogene TRBV3-2) and J usage is TRBJ1-6; D remains ambiguous. V gave up 1 base and J gave up 8 bases, with 9 bases separating them. Per germline, CDR1 LGHDT and CDR2 YNNKEL (reference sequence). The CDR3 totals 14 residues.

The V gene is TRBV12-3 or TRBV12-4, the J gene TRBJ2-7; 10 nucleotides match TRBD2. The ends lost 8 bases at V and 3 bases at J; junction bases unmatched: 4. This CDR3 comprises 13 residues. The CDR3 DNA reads TGTGCCAGCGTTAGGACTAGCGGCTACGAGCAGTACTTC. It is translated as CASVRTSGYEQYF.

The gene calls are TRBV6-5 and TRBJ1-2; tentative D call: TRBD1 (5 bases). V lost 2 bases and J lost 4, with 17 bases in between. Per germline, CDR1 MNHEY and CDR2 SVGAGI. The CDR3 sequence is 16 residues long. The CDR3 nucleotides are TGTGCCAGCAGTTACGGGACTCCAAAAGAAGGCTATGGCTACACCTTC. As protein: CASSYGTPKEGYGYTF.

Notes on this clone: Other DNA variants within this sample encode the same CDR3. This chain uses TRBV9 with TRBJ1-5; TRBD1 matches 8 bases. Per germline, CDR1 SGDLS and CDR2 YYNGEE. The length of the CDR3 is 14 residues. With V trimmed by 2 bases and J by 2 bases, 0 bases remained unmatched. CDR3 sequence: CASSVGQGNQPQHF. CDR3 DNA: TGTGCCAGCAGCGTGGGACAGGGCAATCAGCCCCAGCATTTT. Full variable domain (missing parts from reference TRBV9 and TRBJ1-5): DSGVTQTPKHLITATGQRVTLRCSPRSGDLSVYWYQQSLDQGLQFLIQYYNGEERAKGNILERFSAQQFPDLHSELNLSSLELGDSALYFCASSVGQGNQPQHFGDGTRLSIL.

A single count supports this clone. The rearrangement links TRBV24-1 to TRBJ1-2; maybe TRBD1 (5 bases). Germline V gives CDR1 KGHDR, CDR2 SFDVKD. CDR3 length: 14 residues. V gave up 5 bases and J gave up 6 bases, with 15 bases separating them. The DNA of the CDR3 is TGTGCCACCAGTGCTCCGGGGGAACTGCATGGCTACACCTTC. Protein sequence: CATSAPGELHGYTF.

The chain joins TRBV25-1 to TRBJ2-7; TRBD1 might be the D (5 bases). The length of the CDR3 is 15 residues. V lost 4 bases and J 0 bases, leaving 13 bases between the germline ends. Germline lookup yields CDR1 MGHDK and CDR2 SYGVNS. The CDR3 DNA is TGTGCCAGCAGTGCCCATAGACAGAGCTCCTACGAGCAGTACTTC. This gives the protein CASSAHRQSSYEQYF.

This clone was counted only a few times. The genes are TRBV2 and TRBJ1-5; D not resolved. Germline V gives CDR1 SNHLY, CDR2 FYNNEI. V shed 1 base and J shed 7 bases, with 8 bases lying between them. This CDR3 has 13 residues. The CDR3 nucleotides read TGTGCCAGCAGTGAAGGGGAGGGCCAGCCCCAGCATTTT. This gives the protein CASSEGEGQPQHF. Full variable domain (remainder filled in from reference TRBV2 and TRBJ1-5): EPEVTQTPSHQVTQMGQEVILRCVPISNHLYFYWYRQILGQKVEFLVSFYNNEISEKSEIFDDQFSVERPDGSNFTLKIRSTKLEDSAMYFCASSEGEGQPQHFGDGTRLSIL.

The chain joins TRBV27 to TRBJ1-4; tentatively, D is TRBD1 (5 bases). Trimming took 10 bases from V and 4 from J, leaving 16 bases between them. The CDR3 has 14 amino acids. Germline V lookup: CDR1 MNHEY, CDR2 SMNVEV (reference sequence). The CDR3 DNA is TGTGCCACTAAATTTGGGGCAGTTAATGAAAAACTGTTTTTT. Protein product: CATKFGAVNEKLFF.

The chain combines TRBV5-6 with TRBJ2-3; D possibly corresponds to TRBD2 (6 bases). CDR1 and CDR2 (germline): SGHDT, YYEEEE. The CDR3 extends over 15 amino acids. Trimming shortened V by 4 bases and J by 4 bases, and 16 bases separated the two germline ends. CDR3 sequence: CASSGGAGIADTQYF. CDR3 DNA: TGTGCCAGCAGCGGCGGGGCGGGTATTGCAGATACGCAGTATTTT. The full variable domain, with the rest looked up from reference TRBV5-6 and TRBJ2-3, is DAGVTQSPTHLIKTRGQQVTLRCSPKSGHDTVSWYQQALGQGPQFIFQYYEEEERQRGNFPDRFSGHQFPNYSSELNVNALLLGDSALYLCASSGGAGIADTQYFGPGTRLTVL.

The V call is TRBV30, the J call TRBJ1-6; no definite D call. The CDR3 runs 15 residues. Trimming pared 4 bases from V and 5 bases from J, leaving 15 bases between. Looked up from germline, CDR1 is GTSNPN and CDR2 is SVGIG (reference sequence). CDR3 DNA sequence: TGTGCCTGGAAACAGACGCTGAGGGATAATTCACCCCTCCACTTT. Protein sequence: CAWKQTLRDNSPLHF.

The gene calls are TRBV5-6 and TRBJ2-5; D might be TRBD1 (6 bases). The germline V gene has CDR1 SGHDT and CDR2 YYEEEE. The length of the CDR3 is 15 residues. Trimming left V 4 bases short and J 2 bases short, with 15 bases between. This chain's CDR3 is CASSSPPGQQETQYF. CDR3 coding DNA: TGTGCCAGCAGCAGCCCGCCGGGACAACAAGAGACCCAGTACTTC.

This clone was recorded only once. As DNA, the CDR3 is TGTGCCAGCAGCCAGGGGGCCAGTCAGCCCCAGCATTTT. It encodes CASSQGASQPQHF. The chain uses TRBV3-1 (or the pseudogene TRBV3-2) and TRBJ1-5, with a weak D call TRBD1 (6 bases). This CDR3 is 13 amino acids long. V was shortened by 3 bases and J by 6 bases, with 9 bases between the two germline ends. CDR1 is LGHDT, CDR2 YNNKEL, per germline (reference sequence).

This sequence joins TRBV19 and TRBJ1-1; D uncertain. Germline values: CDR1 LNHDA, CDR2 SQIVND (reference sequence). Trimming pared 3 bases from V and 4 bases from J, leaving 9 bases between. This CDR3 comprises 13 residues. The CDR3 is CASSMLGSTEAFF. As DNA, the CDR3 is TGTGCCAGTAGTATGTTGGGGAGCACTGAAGCTTTCTTT.

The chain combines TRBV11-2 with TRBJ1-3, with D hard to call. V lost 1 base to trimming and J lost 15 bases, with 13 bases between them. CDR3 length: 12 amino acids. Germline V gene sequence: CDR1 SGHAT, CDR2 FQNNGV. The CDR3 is CASSLASRWAYF. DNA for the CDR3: TGTGCCAGCAGCTTAGCCTCCAGGTGGGCATATTTT.

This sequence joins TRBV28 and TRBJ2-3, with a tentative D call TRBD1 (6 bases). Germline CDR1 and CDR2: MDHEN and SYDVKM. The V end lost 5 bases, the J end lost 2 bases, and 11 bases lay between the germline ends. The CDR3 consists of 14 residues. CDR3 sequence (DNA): TGTGCCAGCAGTCCGGACAGAGACACAGATACGCAGTATTTT. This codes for CASSPDRDTDTQYF.

CDR3 amino acids: CASSQLALAGTGPGELFF. CDR3 nucleotide sequence: TGTGCCAGCAGCCAACTCGCCCTGGCCGGGACAGGCCCCGGGGAGCTGTTTTTT. The rearrangement uses TRBV4-2 and TRBJ2-2; 8 nucleotides line up with TRBD1. Trimming took 2 bases from V and 6 from J; bases not matched to a gene: 14. The length of the CDR3 is 18 residues. In germline, CDR1 is LGHNA, CDR2 YNFKEQ.

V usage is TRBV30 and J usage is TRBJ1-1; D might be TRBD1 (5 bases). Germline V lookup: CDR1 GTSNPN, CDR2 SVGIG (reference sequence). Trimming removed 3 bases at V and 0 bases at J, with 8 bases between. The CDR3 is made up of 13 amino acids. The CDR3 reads CAWRDSLNTEAFF. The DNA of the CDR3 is TGTGCCTGGAGAGACAGTTTGAACACTGAAGCTTTCTTT.